This passage covers 5 T cell receptor beta chains from one sample sequenced in a study of Ad26.COV2.S vaccination and SARS-CoV-2 variants. Sequenced by immunoSEQ multiplex PCR; TCRdb stores in-frame clones only, minus some. Counted here are roughly 390,000 clones, roughly nine tenths occurring once; the ten biggest clones make up roughly 3%. The treatment denotes: roughly 20 received Ad26.COV2.S at low or high dose, single or two shots; about five received placebo; per-sample allocation not given. Repertoires come from day 63 after the first vaccine or placebo injection. Specimen: peripheral blood, collected in a trial of Ad26.COV2.S vaccine versus placebo. These receptors originate from a person aged 18 to 59 who received the Ad26.COV2.S COVID-19 vaccine or a placebo.

Here the CDR3 reads CASSATINSGELFF. The CDR3 coding sequence is TGTGCCAGCAGTGCGACTATAAATAGCGGGGAGCTGTTTTTT. This rearrangement joins TRBV2 to TRBJ2-2, with D maybe TRBD2 (5 bases). Germline values: CDR1 SNHLY, CDR2 FYNNEI. V lost 4 bases, J lost 7 bases, and 13 bases lay in between. The CDR3 consists of 14 residues.

The chain has TRBV27 and TRBJ2-7, with D tentatively TRBD1 (6 bases). This CDR3 spans 17 amino acids. V lost 6 bases to trimming and J lost 1 base, with 22 bases between them. In germline, CDR1 is MNHEY, CDR2 SMNVEV (reference sequence). The CDR3 reads CASRRGVGDTASYEQYF. The DNA of the CDR3 is TGTGCCAGCAGGAGAGGGGTTGGGGACACTGCTTCCTACGAGCAGTACTTC.

This clone showed up just once. The chain joins TRBV7-6 to TRBJ2-2; tentative D call: TRBD1 (6 bases). Per the germline V gene, CDR1 is SGHVS and CDR2 is FNYEAQ. The CDR3 covers 15 residues. Trimming left V 3 bases short and J 3 bases short, with 11 bases between. CDR3 in DNA: TGTGCCAGCAGCTTGGGGGCTTTGGACACCGGGGAGCTGTTTTTT. Protein sequence: CASSLGALDTGELFF.

V gene TRBV3-1 (or the pseudogene TRBV3-2) combines with J gene TRBJ2-2; D call uncertain. Germline CDR1 is LGHDT and CDR2 is YNNKEL (reference sequence). The CDR3 runs 15 residues. Trimming removed 3 bases at V and 0 bases at J, with 8 bases between. This CDR3 reads CASSQGISNTGELFF. The CDR3 DNA is TGTGCCAGCAGCCAGGGGATTTCGAACACCGGGGAGCTGTTTTTT.

This sequence joins TRBV10-2 and TRBJ2-5; the match to TRBD2 covers 11 bases. J lost 4 bases, V lost 3 bases, and 4 bases had no gene match. Germline CDR1 reads WSHSY; CDR2 reads SAAADI. The CDR3 totals 15 residues. CDR3 region: CASSEASGGLETQYF. CDR3 nucleotide sequence: TGCGCCAGCAGTGAAGCTAGCGGGGGGTTAGAGACCCAGTACTTC.